The 18 T cell receptor beta chains presented below share a single source sample, sequenced in a study of cytomegalovirus exposure and HLA in healthy donors. The PCR employed 60 Vbeta primers together with 13 Jbeta primers. TCRdb's copy holds only in-frame clones and misses some; the assay was immunoSEQ multiplex PCR. The sample contains 160,000 or so clones, roughly 79% of which appear only once. Sequenced sample: PBMCs. The receptors derive from a woman in her forties in good health and CMV-seropositive.

This clone was seen only once. The chain is built from TRBV6-6 and TRBJ1-4, with 9 bases lining up with TRBD1. The J segment lost 14 bases and the V segment lost 5 bases, leaving 6 bases of the junction unmatched. Germline V gene sequence: CDR1 MNHNY, CDR2 SVGAGI (reference sequence). CDR3 length: 12 amino acids. The CDR3 DNA is TGTGCCAGCAGTCCCCCGGGACAGGGTCTGTTTTTT. It specifies CASSPPGQGLFF.

V gene TRBV28 combines with J gene TRBJ2-3, with 9 positions matching TRBD2. From germline, CDR1 is MDHEN and CDR2 SYDVKM. V lost 1 base, J lost 1 base, and 6 bases stayed unmatched. This CDR3 comprises 17 residues. The CDR3 protein is CASSLLSRLAGTDTQYF. The CDR3 region has the DNA TGTGCCAGCAGTTTATTATCCCGACTAGCGGGCACAGATACGCAGTATTTT. The complete variable domain, with remaining parts taken from reference TRBV28 and TRBJ2-3, reads DVKVTQSSRYLVKRTGEKVFLECVQDMDHENMFWYRQDPGLGLRLIYFSYDVKMKEKGDIPEGYSVSREKKERFSLILESASTNQTSMYLCASSLLSRLAGTDTQYFGPGTRLTVL.

CDR3 amino acids: CSARGLIEQFF. In DNA form, the CDR3 reads TGCAGTGCTAGGGGACTAATTGAGCAGTTCTTC. V is TRBV20-1 and J is TRBJ2-1; TRBD2 agrees at 7 bases. The CDR3 contains 11 residues. Germline assignment: CDR1 DFQATT and CDR2 SNEGSKA (reference sequence). Unmatched junction bases numbered 2, after V lost 3 bases and J lost 9 bases.

This chain connects TRBV30 to TRBJ1-5; TRBD1 matches at 7 bases. The germline gives CDR1 GTSNPN, CDR2 SVGIG (reference sequence). V gave up 2 bases and J gave up 6 bases; unmatched junction bases: 7. The CDR3 loop spans 14 amino acids. The CDR3 DNA sequence: TGTGCCTGGAGTTCAGACAGGGTGGGTCAGCCCCAGCATTTT. Amino acid sequence: CAWSSDRVGQPQHF. Drawing the rest from reference TRBV30 and TRBJ1-5, the complete variable domain is SQTIHQWPATLVQPVGSPLSLECTVEGTSNPNLYWYRQAAGRGLQLLFYSVGIGQISSEVPQNLSASRPQDRQFILSSKKLLLSDSGFYLCAWSSDRVGQPQHFGDGTRLSIL.

V usage is TRBV5-4 and J usage is TRBJ2-4; 9 bases line up with TRBD1. J gave up 4 bases and V 0 bases, and 2 bases lay outside the gene matches. Germline V gives CDR1 SGHNT, CDR2 YYREEE (reference sequence). The CDR3 covers 15 residues. Written as DNA, the CDR3 is TGTGCCAGCAGCTTGGGGGGACAGGGTAAAAACATTCAGTACTTC. Residues: CASSLGGQGKNIQYF.

CDR3 protein: CASSLATSTGGGNTEAFF. In nucleotides, the CDR3 is TGCGCCAGCAGCTTGGCCACTTCTACAGGGGGGGGGAACACTGAAGCTTTCTTT. This sequence joins TRBV5-1 and TRBJ1-1, with 8 bases identical to TRBD1. CDR1 is SGHRS and CDR2 is YFSETQ in the germline V gene. V lost 0 bases to trimming and J lost 1 base; unmatched junction nucleotides: 11. The CDR3 is 18 amino acids.

The chain carries TRBV11-1 and TRBJ1-1; TRBD1 aligns across 7 bases. Germline CDR1 SGHAT, CDR2 FQDESV (reference sequence). V trimming: 5 bases; J trimming: 2 bases; junction bases outside the gene matches: 5. The CDR3 is made up of 14 amino acids. In nucleotides, the CDR3 is TGTGCCAGCAGCAAGGGGACAGCTAACACTGAAGCTTTCTTT. It is translated as CASSKGTANTEAFF.

The rearrangement links TRBV9 to TRBJ1-3, with 7 bases matching TRBD1. J gave up 2 bases and V 4 bases, and 9 bases lay outside the gene matches. Germline values: CDR1 SGDLS, CDR2 YYNGEE. The CDR3 runs to 16 residues. The CDR3 loop is CASSPSLTGTGNTIYF. The CDR3 nucleotides are TGTGCCAGCAGCCCCTCTCTGACAGGGACTGGAAACACCATATATTTT.

Remarks on this clone: Distinct nucleotide sequences in the sample also encode this CDR3. This sequence joins TRBV6-1 and TRBJ1-5; the D gene is possibly TRBD1 (6 bases). Germline V lookup: CDR1 MNHNS, CDR2 SASEGT. V gave up 6 bases and J gave up 4 bases, with 10 bases separating them. The CDR3 runs 13 residues. The CDR3 spells CASSSDRNQPQHF. CDR3 bases: TGTGCCAGCAGCTCAGACAGGAATCAGCCCCAGCATTTT.

The rearrangement uses TRBV5-1 and TRBJ2-3; the match to TRBD1 covers 8 bases. The CDR3 has 14 residues. V dropped 5 bases and J dropped 0; count of bases not matched to a gene: 2. Germline loops: CDR1 SGHRS, CDR2 YFSETQ. The CDR3 region has the DNA TGCGCCAGCAGAGGGGACAGGAGCACAGATACGCAGTATTTT. Translation gives CASRGDRSTDTQYF.

The sample holds one count of this clone. The chain employs TRBV7-2 and TRBJ2-7, with a possible D match to TRBD1 (5 bases). The CDR3 extends over 14 amino acids. V was clipped by 2 bases and J by 3 bases, with 11 bases between them. The germline CDR1 and CDR2 sequences are SGHTA and FQGNSA. Here the CDR3 reads CASSLWGRDYEQYF. The CDR3 DNA is TGTGCCAGCAGCTTATGGGGCAGAGACTACGAGCAGTACTTC.

The chain joins TRBV6-5 to TRBJ2-5; 7 bases align to TRBD1. CDR1 MNHEY and CDR2 SVGAGI come from the germline V gene. The junction had 7 bases not matched to a gene; V was cut back by 4 bases and J by 5 bases. The CDR3 extends over 14 amino acids. CDR3: CASSSGQLLETQYF. The DNA for the CDR3 is TGTGCCAGCAGTTCGGGACAGCTGTTGGAGACCCAGTACTTC.

This CDR3 reads CASSQAWQSYEQYF. In DNA form, the CDR3 reads TGCGCCAGCAGCCAAGCTTGGCAGTCCTACGAGCAGTACTTC. J is TRBJ2-7 and V is TRBV4-3; no clear D gene. Germline V gives CDR1 LGHNA, CDR2 YSLEER. Trimming took 1 base from V and 1 from J, leaving 8 bases between them. The CDR3 has 14 amino acids.

A few counts support this clone. The chain is built from TRBV27 and TRBJ1-1; D gene unclear. The CDR3 totals 14 residues. CDR1 is MNHEY, CDR2 SMNVEV, per germline (reference sequence). V was pared by 7 bases and J by 5 bases, with 17 bases between. The CDR3: CASTPFLGGTEAFF. Written as DNA, the CDR3 is TGTGCCAGCACCCCCTTTTTGGGCGGGACTGAAGCTTTCTTT.

The V and J genes are TRBV11-1 and TRBJ2-2, with TRBD1 matching over 8 bases. CDR1 is SGHAT and CDR2 is FQDESV in the germline V gene (reference sequence). Losses at the gene ends were 1 base for V and 2 bases for J; bases not matched to a gene: 9. The CDR3 loop spans 18 amino acids. Written as DNA, the CDR3 is TGTGCCAGCAGCTTAGTTCGGAGACAGGGGTACAACACCGGGGAGCTGTTTTTT. Its translation is CASSLVRRQGYNTGELFF.

The V call is TRBV9, the J call TRBJ1-3; TRBD1 matches 7 bases. Germline V gene sequence: CDR1 SGDLS, CDR2 YYNGEE. The V and J ends lost 4 bases and 2 bases, in that order; junction bases with no gene match: 15. This CDR3 is built from 18 residues. The CDR3 here is CASSFWGQSQTTGNTIYF. The CDR3 DNA sequence: TGTGCCAGCAGCTTCTGGGGACAGTCCCAAACGACTGGAAACACCATATATTTT.

The chain uses TRBV6-5 and TRBJ1-6, with TRBD1 identical over 7 bases. Germline V gene data show CDR1 as MNHEY and CDR2 as SVGAGI. The CDR3 covers 15 residues. J lost 5 bases, V lost 6 bases, and 7 bases had no gene match. The CDR3 is CASRRTGADNSPLHF. CDR3 in DNA: TGTGCCAGCAGACGGACAGGCGCCGATAATTCACCCCTCCACTTT.

The CDR3 sequence: CASRGQGKTQYF. Here the CDR3 DNA reads TGTGCCAGCAGGGGACAGGGGAAGACCCAGTACTTC. The V gene is TRBV6-5, the J gene TRBJ2-5, with TRBD1 matching over 10 bases. Germline loops: CDR1 MNHEY, CDR2 SVGAGI. This CDR3 comprises 12 residues. The ends lost 6 bases at V and 6 bases at J; junction bases unmatched: 1.